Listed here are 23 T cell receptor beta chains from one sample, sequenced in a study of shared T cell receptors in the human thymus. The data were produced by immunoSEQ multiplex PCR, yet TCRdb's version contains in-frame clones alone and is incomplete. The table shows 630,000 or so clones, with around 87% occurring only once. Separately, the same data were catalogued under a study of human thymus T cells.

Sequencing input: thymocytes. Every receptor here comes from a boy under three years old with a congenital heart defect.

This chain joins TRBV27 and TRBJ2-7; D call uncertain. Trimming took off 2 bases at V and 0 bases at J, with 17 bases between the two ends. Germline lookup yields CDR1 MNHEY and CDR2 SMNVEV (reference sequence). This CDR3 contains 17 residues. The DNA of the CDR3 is TGTGCCAGCAGTTTAAGCTCTAGAGGAAAAAACTCCTACGAGCAGTACTTC. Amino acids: CASSLSSRGKNSYEQYF.

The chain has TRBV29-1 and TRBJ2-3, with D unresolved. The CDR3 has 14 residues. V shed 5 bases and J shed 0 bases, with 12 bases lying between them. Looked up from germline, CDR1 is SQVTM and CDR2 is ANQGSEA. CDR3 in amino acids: CSVYLRVSTDTQYF. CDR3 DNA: TGCAGCGTTTATTTAAGAGTTAGCACAGATACGCAGTATTTT.

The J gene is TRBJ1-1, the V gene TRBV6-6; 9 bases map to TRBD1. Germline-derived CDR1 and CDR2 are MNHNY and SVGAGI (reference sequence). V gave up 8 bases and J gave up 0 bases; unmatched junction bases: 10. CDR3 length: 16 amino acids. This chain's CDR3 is CASVRGQGLMNTEAFF. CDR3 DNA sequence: TGTGCCAGCGTTCGGGGACAGGGTCTCATGAACACTGAAGCTTTCTTT.

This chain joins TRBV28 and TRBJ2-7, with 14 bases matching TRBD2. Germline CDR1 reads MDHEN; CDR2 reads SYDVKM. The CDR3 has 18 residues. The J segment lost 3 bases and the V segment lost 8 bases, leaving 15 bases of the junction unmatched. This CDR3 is CASAQRGGLAGARYEQYF. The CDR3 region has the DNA TGTGCCAGCGCCCAACGCGGGGGACTAGCGGGAGCTCGCTACGAGCAGTACTTC.

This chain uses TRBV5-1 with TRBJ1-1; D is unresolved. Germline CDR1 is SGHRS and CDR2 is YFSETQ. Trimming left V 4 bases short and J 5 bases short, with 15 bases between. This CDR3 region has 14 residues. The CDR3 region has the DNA TGCGCCAGCAGCCTGAGGGAACTTGAGACTGAAGCTTTCTTT. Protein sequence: CASSLRELETEAFF.

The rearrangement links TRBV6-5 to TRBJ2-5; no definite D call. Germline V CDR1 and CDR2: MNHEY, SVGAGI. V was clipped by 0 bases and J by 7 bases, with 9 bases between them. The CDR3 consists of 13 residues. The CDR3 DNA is TGTGCCAGCAGTTACTCGATAGGCGGGACCCAGTACTTC. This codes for CASSYSIGGTQYF.

The CDR3 DNA reads as TGTGCCAGCAGCCCCCGGGTGACAGTAAACTATGGCTACACCTTC. This encodes CASSPRVTVNYGYTF. V gene TRBV5-4 combines with J gene TRBJ1-2, with D possibly TRBD1 on 5 matching bases. Germline loops: CDR1 SGHNT, CDR2 YYREEE (reference sequence). The CDR3 is 15 residues long. Trimming removed 4 bases from V and 2 bases from J, with 15 bases in between.

CDR3 in DNA: TGTGCCAGCAGCTCCCGACAGGGACTTAACGAAAACACCATATATTTT. Translated: CASSSRQGLNENTIYF. The chain recombines TRBV7-9 with TRBJ1-3; 7 nucleotides line up with TRBD1. The J segment lost 6 bases and the V segment lost 4 bases, leaving 12 bases of the junction unmatched. CDR3 length: 16 amino acids. Germline V lookup: CDR1 SEHNR, CDR2 FQNEAQ (reference sequence).

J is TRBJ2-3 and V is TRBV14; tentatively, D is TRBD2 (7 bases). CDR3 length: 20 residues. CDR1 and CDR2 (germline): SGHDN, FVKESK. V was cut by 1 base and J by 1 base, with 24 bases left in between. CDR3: CASSQAKPPLGGRGTDTQYF. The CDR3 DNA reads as TGTGCCAGCAGCCAAGCCAAGCCCCCACTAGGGGGGAGGGGCACAGATACGCAGTATTTT.

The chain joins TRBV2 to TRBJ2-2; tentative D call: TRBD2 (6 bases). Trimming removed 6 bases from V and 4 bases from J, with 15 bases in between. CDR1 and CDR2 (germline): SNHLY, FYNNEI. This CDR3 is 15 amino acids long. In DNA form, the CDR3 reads TGTGCCAGCAGGGTATACGGGGGAGGCACCGGGGAGCTGTTTTTT. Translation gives CASRVYGGGTGELFF. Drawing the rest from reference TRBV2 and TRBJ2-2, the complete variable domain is EPEVTQTPSHQVTQMGQEVILRCVPISNHLYFYWYRQILGQKVEFLVSFYNNEISEKSEIFDDQFSVERPDGSNFTLKIRSTKLEDSAMYFCASRVYGGGTGELFFGEGSRLTVL.

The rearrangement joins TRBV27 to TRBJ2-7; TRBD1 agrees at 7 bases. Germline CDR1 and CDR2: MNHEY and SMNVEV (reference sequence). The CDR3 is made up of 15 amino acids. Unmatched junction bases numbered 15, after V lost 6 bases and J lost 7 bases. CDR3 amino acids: CASSHNYTGEQEQYF. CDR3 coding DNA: TGTGCCAGCAGCCACAACTATACAGGGGAGCAAGAGCAGTACTTC.

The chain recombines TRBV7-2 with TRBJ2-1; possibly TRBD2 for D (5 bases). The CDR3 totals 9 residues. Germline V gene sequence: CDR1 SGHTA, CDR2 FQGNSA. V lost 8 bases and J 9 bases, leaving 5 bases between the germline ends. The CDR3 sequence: CASEGEQFF. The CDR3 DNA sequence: TGTGCCAGCGAGGGTGAGCAGTTCTTC.

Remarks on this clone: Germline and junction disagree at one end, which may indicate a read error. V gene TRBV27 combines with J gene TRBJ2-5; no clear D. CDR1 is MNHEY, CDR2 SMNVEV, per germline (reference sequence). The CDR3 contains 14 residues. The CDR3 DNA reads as TGCGCCAGCAGTCCACTATTTCGGGAAGAGACCCAGTACTTC. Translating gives CASSPLFREETQYF.

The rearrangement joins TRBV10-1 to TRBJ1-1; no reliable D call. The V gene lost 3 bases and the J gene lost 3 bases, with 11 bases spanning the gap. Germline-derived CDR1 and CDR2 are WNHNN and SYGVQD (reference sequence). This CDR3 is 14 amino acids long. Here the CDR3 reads CASSEEASDTEAFF. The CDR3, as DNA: TGCGCCAGCAGTGAAGAGGCCTCGGACACTGAAGCTTTCTTT.

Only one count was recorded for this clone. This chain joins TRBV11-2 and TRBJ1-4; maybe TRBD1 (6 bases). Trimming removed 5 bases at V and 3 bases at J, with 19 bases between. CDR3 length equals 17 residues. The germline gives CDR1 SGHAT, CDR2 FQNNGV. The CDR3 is CASSPSGGGTANEKLFF. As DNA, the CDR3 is TGTGCCAGCAGCCCAAGCGGTGGGGGCACGGCTAATGAAAAACTGTTTTTT.

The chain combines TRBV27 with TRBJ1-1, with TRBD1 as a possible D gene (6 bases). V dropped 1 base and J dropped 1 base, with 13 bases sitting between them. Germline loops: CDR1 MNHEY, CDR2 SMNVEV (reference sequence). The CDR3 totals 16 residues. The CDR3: CASSLLLPGQNTEAFF. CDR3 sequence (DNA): TGTGCCAGCAGTTTATTACTACCGGGACAGAACACTGAAGCTTTCTTT.

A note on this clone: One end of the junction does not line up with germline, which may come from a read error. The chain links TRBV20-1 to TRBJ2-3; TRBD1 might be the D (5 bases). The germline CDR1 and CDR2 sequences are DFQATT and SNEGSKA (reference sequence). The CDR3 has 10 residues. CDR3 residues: CSARAIQGAF. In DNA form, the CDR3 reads TGCAGTGCTAGAGCGATCCAAGGGGCCTTT.

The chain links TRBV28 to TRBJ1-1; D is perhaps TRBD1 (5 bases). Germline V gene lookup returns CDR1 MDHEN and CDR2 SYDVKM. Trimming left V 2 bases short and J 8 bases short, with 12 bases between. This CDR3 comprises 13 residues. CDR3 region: CASSLPREPEAFF. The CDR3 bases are TGTGCCAGCAGTTTACCCAGGGAACCAGAAGCTTTCTTT.

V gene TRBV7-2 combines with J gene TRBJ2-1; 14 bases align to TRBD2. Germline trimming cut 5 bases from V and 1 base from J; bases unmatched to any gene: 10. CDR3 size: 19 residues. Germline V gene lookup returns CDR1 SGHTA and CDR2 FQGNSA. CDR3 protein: CASSPFGLAGGASYNEQFF. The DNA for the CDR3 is TGTGCCAGCAGCCCCTTCGGACTAGCGGGGGGTGCTTCCTACAATGAGCAGTTCTTC.

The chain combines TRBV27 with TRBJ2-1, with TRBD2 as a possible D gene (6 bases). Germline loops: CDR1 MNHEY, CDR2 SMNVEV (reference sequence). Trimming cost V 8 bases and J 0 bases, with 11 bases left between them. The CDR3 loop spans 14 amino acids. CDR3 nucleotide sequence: TGTGCCAGCCGGGGGTCCAGCTCCTACAATGAGCAGTTCTTC. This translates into CASRGSSSYNEQFF.

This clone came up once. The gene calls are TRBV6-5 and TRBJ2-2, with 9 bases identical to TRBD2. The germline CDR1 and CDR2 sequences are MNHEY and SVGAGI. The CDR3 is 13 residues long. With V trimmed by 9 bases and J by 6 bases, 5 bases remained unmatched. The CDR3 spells CARGSGRPGELFF. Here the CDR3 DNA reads TGTGCCAGAGGTAGCGGGAGACCCGGGGAGCTGTTTTTT.

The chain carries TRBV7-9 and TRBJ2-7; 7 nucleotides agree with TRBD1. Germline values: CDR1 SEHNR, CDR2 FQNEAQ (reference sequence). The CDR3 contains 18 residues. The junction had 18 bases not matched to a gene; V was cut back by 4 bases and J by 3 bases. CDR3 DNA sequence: TGTGCCAGCAGCTCGGCGAGGGGGCGCCCCAGCTACGTCTACGAGCAGTACTTC. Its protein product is CASSSARGRPSYVYEQYF.

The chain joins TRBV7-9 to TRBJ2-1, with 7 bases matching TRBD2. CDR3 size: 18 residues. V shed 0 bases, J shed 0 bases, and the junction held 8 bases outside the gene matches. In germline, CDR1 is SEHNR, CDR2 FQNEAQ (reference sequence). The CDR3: CASSLAMSSGCSYNEQFF. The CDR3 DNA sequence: TGTGCCAGCAGCTTAGCGATGTCTAGCGGCTGCTCCTACAATGAGCAGTTCTTC.